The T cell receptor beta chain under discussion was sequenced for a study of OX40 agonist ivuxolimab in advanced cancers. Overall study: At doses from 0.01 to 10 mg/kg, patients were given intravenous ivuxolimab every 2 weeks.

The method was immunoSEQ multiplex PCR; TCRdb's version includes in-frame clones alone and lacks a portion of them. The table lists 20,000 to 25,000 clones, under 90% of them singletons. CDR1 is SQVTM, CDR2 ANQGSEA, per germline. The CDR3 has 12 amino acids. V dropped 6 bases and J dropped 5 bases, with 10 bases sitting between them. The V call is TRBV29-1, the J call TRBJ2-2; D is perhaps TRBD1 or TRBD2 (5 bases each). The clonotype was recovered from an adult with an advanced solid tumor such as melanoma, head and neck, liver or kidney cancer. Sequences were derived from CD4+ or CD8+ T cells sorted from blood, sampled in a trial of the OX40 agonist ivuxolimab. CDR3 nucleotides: TGCAGCGTGAGGGGCCTAACCGGGGAGCTGTTTTTT. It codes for CSVRGLTGELFF.